This TCR beta chain was sequenced for a study of CD8 T cells in Susac syndrome. cDNA came from roughly 0.53 to 1 ug RNA primed by random hexamers. TCRdb re-called the immunoSEQ multiplex PCR reads through MiXCR, storing one row per CDR3 protein. The data contain approximately 190,000 distinct CDR3 sequences, approximately 96% of them singletons. A word on this clonotype: Its antigen is unidentified.

Study-wide results and caveats: The study conceded that relatively few individuals underwent its TCR sequencing and HLA analysis.

Trimming cost V 0 bases and J 7 bases, with 14 bases left between them. CDR1 SGDLS and CDR2 YYNGEE come from the germline V gene. The CDR3 runs 15 residues. The patients with Susac syndrome satisfied recently defined diagnostic criteria for either definite or probable disease. The sequence came from a human donor with Susac syndrome. The chain recombines TRBV9 with TRBJ2-1; TRBD1 is a possible D gene (6 bases). The sequenced sample consisted of CD4+ T cells from PBMCs. Here the CDR3 DNA reads TGTGCCAGCAGCGTAGCCGCCTGGACAGTAAATGAGCAGTTCTTC. Encoded protein: CASSVAAWTVNEQFF. The variable domain in full, with the rest retrieved from reference TRBV9 and TRBJ2-1, is DSGVTQTPKHLITATGQRVTLRCSPRSGDLSVYWYQQSLDQGLQFLIQYYNGEERAKGNILERFSAQQFPDLHSELNLSSLELGDSALYFCASSVAAWTVNEQFFGPGTRLTVL.